This entry describes one T cell receptor (beta chain). Noted treatment: some 20 received Ad26.COV2.S at low or high dose, single or two shots; roughly five received placebo; per-sample allocation not given. Day 63 after the first vaccine or placebo injection was the time point for sampling. V shed 4 bases and J 5 bases; nucleotides not matched to a gene: 6. CDR1 and CDR2 (germline): SGDLS, YYNGEE. CDR3 length: 14 residues. The sample comes from a study of Ad26.COV2.S vaccination and SARS-CoV-2 variants. For the study at large: Donor was assigned to the Ad26.COV2.S arm of trial COV1001.

The repertoire was sequenced with immunoSEQ multiplex PCR; TCRdb's copy has only in-frame clones and lacks some. The table shows roughly 460,000 clones, with roughly nine tenths occurring only once. The sequenced sample was peripheral blood, obtained in a trial of Ad26.COV2.S vaccine versus placebo. This TCR came from a person aged 18-65 years who received the Ad26.COV2.S COVID-19 vaccine or a placebo. V gene TRBV9 combines with J gene TRBJ1-1; 9 bases line up with TRBD1. CDR3 loop: CASSLGTGLTEAFF. CDR3 nucleotides: TGTGCCAGCAGCCTGGGGACAGGGCTGACTGAAGCTTTCTTT.